The entry that follows covers one T cell receptor (beta chain) sequence. Its matching antigen is unknown. These data originate in a study of graft-versus-host responses after intestinal transplantation. The repertoire was sequenced with immunoSEQ multiplex PCR; TCRdb's copy has only in-frame clones and lacks some. Counted here are 90,000 to 120,000 clones, 80% to 90% occurring once; the ten biggest clones make up 0.6% to 0.8%. Germline V gives CDR1 SGHNT, CDR2 YENEEA. Trimming removed 4 bases from V and 0 bases from J; junction bases left unmatched: 5. The CDR3 runs to 15 residues. The sequences come from unstimulated CD4+ T cells sorted from spleen or lymph node cells, collected before transplant. V and J are TRBV11-3 and TRBJ2-7; 8 bases align to TRBD1. The receptor was isolated from a human donor who was the organ donor for an intestinal transplant. In DNA, the CDR3 is TGTGCCAGCAGCTGGGAGACAGGGGCCTCCTACGAGCAGTACTTC. Translation gives CASSWETGASYEQYF.